A single sample is the source of the 29 T cell receptor beta chains below, sequenced in a study of cytomegalovirus exposure and HLA in healthy donors. Only in-frame clones appear in the TCRdb table, and some are missing; sequencing was by immunoSEQ multiplex PCR. The data show some 56,000 clones, around 94% seen once. Sequenced material: PBMCs. The receptor set was obtained from a young man in good health and CMV-seronegative.

The J gene is TRBJ2-6, the V gene TRBV2; D call uncertain. Looked up from germline, CDR1 is SNHLY and CDR2 is FYNNEI. The CDR3 length is 15 residues. Trimming removed 8 bases from V and 0 bases from J, with 11 bases in between. The CDR3 region has the DNA TGTGCCAGCGTGTCCCGTATCTCTGGGGCCAACGTCCTGACTTTC. Protein sequence: CASVSRISGANVLTF.

Of note for this clone: The junction departs from germline at one end; a sequencing error may be responsible. The same CDR3 can be traced to other DNA sequences in this sample. The chain carries TRBV7-9 and TRBJ2-7; 10 bases fit TRBD2. The V gene's germline CDR1 is SEHNR and CDR2 FQNEAQ (reference sequence). The CDR3 extends over 16 amino acids. The CDR3 sequence: CASSLGAGGLYDEQYF. CDR3 coding DNA: TGTGCCAGCAGCTTAGGAGCGGGAGGGCTGTATGACGAGCAGTATTTC.

V gene TRBV28 combines with J gene TRBJ2-3; the D gene is possibly TRBD2 (5 bases). This CDR3 has 14 amino acids. CDR1 and CDR2 (germline): MDHEN, SYDVKM. The germline V and J ends were trimmed by 4 bases and 2 bases, with 10 bases remaining between them. The CDR3 DNA follows: TGTGCCAGCAGTTCGGACTTAAACACAGATACGCAGTATTTT. This gives the protein CASSSDLNTDTQYF. The variable domain in full, completed from reference TRBV28 and TRBJ2-3, reads DVKVTQSSRYLVKRTGEKVFLECVQDMDHENMFWYRQDPGLGLRLIYFSYDVKMKEKGDIPEGYSVSREKKERFSLILESASTNQTSMYLCASSSDLNTDTQYFGPGTRLTVL.

V is TRBV19 and J is TRBJ2-2; 9 bases are shared with TRBD1. After removal of 8 bases from V and 5 bases from J, the junction contained 9 bases not matched to a gene. There are 15 residues in the CDR3. CDR1 LNHDA and CDR2 SQIVND come from the germline V gene (reference sequence). The CDR3 is CASLQGTGKTGELFF. The CDR3, as DNA: TGTGCCAGTCTCCAAGGGACAGGGAAAACCGGGGAGCTGTTTTTT.

In DNA, the CDR3 is TGTGCCAGCAGTGAGGTAGCGGGAGCACCCTACGAGCAGTACTTC. Translation gives CASSEVAGAPYEQYF. The chain links TRBV2 to TRBJ2-7, with 9 bases fitting TRBD2. Germline-derived CDR1 and CDR2 are SNHLY and FYNNEI. The CDR3 is 15 residues long. V lost 3 bases, J lost 2 bases, and 5 bases stayed unmatched.

DNA for the CDR3: TGTGCCAGCAGCGTAGGGGTGGGGGGGACCTACGAGCAGTACTTC. Its protein is CASSVGVGGTYEQYF. The chain has TRBV9 and TRBJ2-7; TRBD2 agrees at 7 bases. The CDR3 sequence is 15 residues long. Germline trimming cut 0 bases from V and 2 bases from J; bases unmatched to any gene: 5. Germline lookup yields CDR1 SGDLS and CDR2 YYNGEE.

The rearrangement uses TRBV2 and TRBJ2-3; a possible D gene is TRBD2 (6 bases). The germline CDR1 and CDR2 sequences are SNHLY and FYNNEI. The CDR3 sequence is 14 residues long. With 6 bases removed from V and 0 bases from J, the gap between germline ends came to 10 bases. The CDR3 reads CASRAGRSTDTQYF. CDR3 nucleotide sequence: TGTGCCAGCAGGGCGGGGCGAAGCACAGATACGCAGTATTTT. Full variable domain (outside the CDR3, taken from reference TRBV2 and TRBJ2-3): EPEVTQTPSHQVTQMGQEVILRCVPISNHLYFYWYRQILGQKVEFLVSFYNNEISEKSEIFDDQFSVERPDGSNFTLKIRSTKLEDSAMYFCASRAGRSTDTQYFGPGTRLTVL.

The chain combines TRBV27 with TRBJ2-1; the D gene is possibly TRBD2 (5 bases). Trimming stripped 4 bases from V and 0 bases from J, with 7 bases between. The germline CDR1 and CDR2 sequences are MNHEY and SMNVEV (reference sequence). CDR3 size: 14 residues. In nucleotides, the CDR3 is TGTGCCAGCAGTTCAGAGGGCTCCTACAATGAGCAGTTCTTC. Its protein is CASSSEGSYNEQFF.

The V call is TRBV9, the J call TRBJ2-7; 10 bases agree with TRBD1. The CDR3 totals 14 residues. V was pared by 6 bases and J by 7 bases, with 10 bases of the junction left unmatched. Germline V gene lookup returns CDR1 SGDLS and CDR2 YYNGEE. CDR3 protein: CASTTGTGESEQYF. The CDR3 region has the DNA TGTGCCAGCACAACCGGGACAGGGGAATCAGAGCAGTACTTC.

The rearrangement joins TRBV10-3 to TRBJ2-6; weak D call: TRBD1 (6 bases). Per the germline V gene, CDR1 is ENHRY and CDR2 is SYGVKD. The V gene lost 2 bases and the J gene lost 2 bases, with 7 bases spanning the gap. This CDR3 comprises 15 residues. The CDR3: CAISEGQPGANVLTF. The CDR3 nucleotides are TGTGCCATCAGTGAGGGACAGCCTGGGGCCAACGTCCTGACTTTC.

V and J are TRBV18 and TRBJ2-7; 7 nucleotides agree with TRBD1. Germline CDR1 KGHSH, CDR2 LQKENI. The junction had 6 bases not matched to a gene; V was cut back by 4 bases and J by 0 bases. There are 15 residues in the CDR3. The CDR3 protein is CASSRKQGSSYEQYF. As DNA, the CDR3 is TGTGCCAGCTCACGCAAACAGGGGAGCTCCTACGAGCAGTACTTC.

This chain uses TRBV4-2 with TRBJ2-7; 7 nucleotides agree with TRBD1. This CDR3 has 15 residues. CDR1 is LGHNA, CDR2 YNFKEQ, per germline. After removal of 5 bases from V and 3 bases from J, the junction contained 10 bases not matched to a gene. The CDR3 DNA follows: TGTGCCAGCAGCGCAACTCCGGGACAGAGCTACGAGCAGTACTTC. It is translated as CASSATPGQSYEQYF.

This chain's CDR3 is CASSDPEEETQYF. For the CDR3, the DNA is TGCGCCAGCAGTGATCCCGAGGAGGAGACCCAGTACTTC. The rearrangement uses TRBV10-1 and TRBJ2-5; D gene uncertain. Deletions cut 3 bases from V and 5 bases from J, with 10 bases between. Germline loops: CDR1 WNHNN, CDR2 SYGVQD (reference sequence). The CDR3 is 13 residues long.

The J gene is TRBJ1-2, the V gene TRBV11-2; D perhaps matches TRBD1 (5 bases). This CDR3 region has 14 residues. Germline values: CDR1 SGHAT, CDR2 FQNNGV. With 2 bases removed from V and 8 bases from J, the gap between germline ends came to 15 bases. The CDR3 spells CASSLSPGESGYTF. CDR3 coding DNA: TGTGCCAGCAGCTTATCCCCGGGGGAGAGCGGCTACACCTTC. Filled out from reference TRBV11-2 and TRBJ1-2, the complete variable domain reads EAGVAQSPRYKIIEKRQSVAFWCNPISGHATLYWYQQILGQGPKLLIQFQNNGVVDDSQLPKDRFSAERLKGVDSTLKIQPAKLEDSAVYLCASSLSPGESGYTFGSGTRLTVV.

The chain uses TRBV7-9 and TRBJ1-3; 10 bases fit TRBD1. The CDR3 loop spans 14 amino acids. Germline trimming cut 5 bases from V and 8 bases from J; bases unmatched to any gene: 6. Germline V gives CDR1 SEHNR, CDR2 FQNEAQ (reference sequence). The CDR3 nucleotides are TGTGCCAGCAGCCTGGACAGGGGGACGGACACCATATATTTT. Translating gives CASSLDRGTDTIYF.

This chain uses TRBV6-5 with TRBJ2-7; D is ambiguous. The CDR3 totals 11 residues. From germline, CDR1 is MNHEY and CDR2 SVGAGI. V was pared by 1 base and J by 13 bases, with 11 bases between. The CDR3 loop reads CASSYFGLDYF. DNA of the CDR3: TGTGCCAGCAGTTACTTCGGTCTCGATTACTTC.

This chain connects TRBV29-1 to TRBJ2-3; 8 nucleotides align to TRBD1. CDR1 and CDR2 (germline): SQVTM, ANQGSEA. J gave up 7 bases and V 7 bases, and 4 bases lay outside the gene matches. The CDR3 covers 11 residues. The CDR3 sequence: CSAGQGNTQYF. The CDR3 nucleotides read TGCAGCGCTGGACAGGGAAATACGCAGTATTTT.

The rearrangement uses TRBV19 and TRBJ2-7; TRBD2 agrees at 9 bases. Per the germline V gene, CDR1 is LNHDA and CDR2 is SQIVND (reference sequence). V was pared by 5 bases and J by 3 bases, with 11 bases of the junction left unmatched. This CDR3 spans 16 amino acids. The DNA of the CDR3 is TGTGCCAGTAGTCCCGGGATCCTAGCGGGAAGCTACGAGCAGTACTTC. As protein: CASSPGILAGSYEQYF.

This chain connects TRBV5-6 to TRBJ2-7; 7 bases agree with TRBD1. V shed 4 bases, J shed 1 base, and the junction held 2 bases outside the gene matches. The CDR3 length is 13 residues. From germline, CDR1 is SGHDT and CDR2 YYEEEE. CDR3 protein: CASSQGQSYEQYF. The CDR3 DNA sequence: TGTGCCAGCAGCCAGGGACAGTCCTACGAGCAGTACTTC.

The chain combines TRBV9 with TRBJ2-7, with 7 bases lining up with TRBD1. The CDR3 covers 16 residues. From germline, CDR1 is SGDLS and CDR2 YYNGEE. V dropped 0 bases and J dropped 6; count of bases not matched to a gene: 12. CDR3 DNA sequence: TGTGCCAGCAGCGTAGGTGTAGGTCAGGGGGAAGGCGAGCAGTACTTC. As protein: CASSVGVGQGEGEQYF.

The sample holds one count of this clone. The gene calls are TRBV5-1 and TRBJ2-3, with TRBD1 identical over 7 bases. V lost 0 bases and J lost 4; bases outside the gene matches: 8. This CDR3 contains 16 residues. Germline V gene sequence: CDR1 SGHRS, CDR2 YFSETQ. The CDR3 DNA follows: TGCGCCAGCAGCTTGGAGGGGGCCCGGGGAGCAGATACGCAGTATTTT. This sequence encodes CASSLEGARGADTQYF.

This rearrangement joins TRBV6-1 to TRBJ2-1; tentative D call: TRBD2 (5 bases). CDR1 MNHNS and CDR2 SASEGT come from the germline V gene. The CDR3 has 14 amino acids. Between the trimmed V and J ends, which lost 6 bases and 7 bases, there was a span of 16 bases. The CDR3 sequence is CASRRLERKNEQFF. The CDR3, as DNA: TGTGCCAGCAGAAGACTGGAGCGGAAGAATGAGCAGTTCTTC.

This clone was recorded once. The rearrangement joins TRBV18 to TRBJ2-7, with D perhaps matching TRBD2 (6 bases). The CDR3 extends over 15 amino acids. CDR1 KGHSH and CDR2 LQKENI come from the germline V gene. The germline V and J ends were trimmed by 3 bases and 3 bases, with 15 bases remaining between them. CDR3 sequence: CASSPGTSLHYEQYF. The DNA for the CDR3 is TGTGCCAGCTCACCCGGGACTTCCTTGCACTACGAGCAGTACTTC.

V usage is TRBV5-1 and J usage is TRBJ2-7; 14 bases agree with TRBD2. J gave up 7 bases and V 4 bases, and 7 bases lay outside the gene matches. The CDR3 runs to 15 residues. The V gene's germline CDR1 is SGHRS and CDR2 YFSETQ. CDR3 in amino acids: CASSGGTSGSWEQYF. In nucleotides, the CDR3 is TGCGCCAGCAGCGGGGGGACTAGCGGGAGTTGGGAGCAGTACTTC.

The V call is TRBV6-6, the J call TRBJ2-1; 9 nucleotides align to TRBD2. The V and J ends lost 5 bases and 7 bases, in that order; junction bases with no gene match: 12. This CDR3 is 16 amino acids long. The germline gives CDR1 MNHNY, CDR2 SVGAGI (reference sequence). As DNA, the CDR3 is TGTGCCAGCAGTCGAAACCCAGCGGGAGGATCAAATGAGCAGTTCTTC. It specifies CASSRNPAGGSNEQFF.

The chain uses TRBV10-3 and TRBJ2-6; D is perhaps TRBD2 (5 bases). The length of the CDR3 is 17 residues. Germline V gene lookup returns CDR1 ENHRY and CDR2 SYGVKD. V lost 8 bases and J 0 bases, leaving 17 bases between the germline ends. CDR3 sequence: CAIEISEGSSGANVLTF. The CDR3 nucleotides are TGTGCCATCGAAATCTCGGAAGGGAGCTCTGGGGCCAACGTCCTGACTTTC.

Note on this clone: A read error may produce the germline difference seen at one junction end. The rearrangement links TRBV15 to TRBJ2-1; D remains unclear. This CDR3 has 17 amino acids. Germline values: CDR1 LNHNV, CDR2 YYDKDF (reference sequence). The chain's CDR3 is CATSGDTLRSSYNEQFF. The CDR3 DNA follows: TGTGCCACCAGCGGAGACACCCTCCGGAGCTCCTACAATGAGCAGTTCTTC.

The CDR3 DNA follows: TGCAGCGCCAACCAATACCTGGGGGCTCGTGCTGCGCAGTATTTT. Its protein is CSANQYLGARAAQYF. The V and J genes are TRBV29-1 and TRBJ2-3; the D gene is possibly TRBD1 (6 bases). The CDR3 has 15 amino acids. The V gene lost 7 bases and the J gene lost 10 bases, with 27 bases spanning the gap. The germline CDR1 and CDR2 sequences are SQVTM and ANQGSEA.

V is TRBV4-3 and J is TRBJ1-1; TRBD1 matches at 8 bases. J gave up 3 bases and V 4 bases, and 10 bases lay outside the gene matches. This CDR3 has 16 amino acids. The V gene's germline CDR1 is LGHNA and CDR2 YSLEER. CDR3 residues: CASSLTPTGEDTEAFF. As DNA, the CDR3 is TGCGCCAGCAGCCTAACCCCGACAGGGGAGGACACTGAAGCTTTCTTT.